The 27 T cell receptor beta chains listed next were all sequenced from one sample in a study of CD8 T cells in Susac syndrome. RNA in amounts of about 0.5 to 1 ug was reverse transcribed with random hexamers. TCRdb reprocessed the immunoSEQ multiplex PCR reads via MiXCR and lists one record per CDR3 protein. The table has around 99,000 distinct CDR3 sequences, 90% to 98% seen once. The sequenced sample consisted of CD4+ T cells from PBMCs. All receptors come from a human donor in good health.

The chain joins TRBV6-2 or TRBV6-3 to TRBJ2-7; D is perhaps TRBD2 (6 bases). Between the trimmed V and J ends, which lost 4 bases and 0 bases, there was a span of 13 bases. Per the germline V gene, CDR1 is MNHEY and CDR2 is SVGEGT. The CDR3 is 15 residues long. This CDR3 is CASSLQRVSSYEQYF. In DNA form, the CDR3 reads TGTGCCAGCAGTTTGCAGCGGGTGAGCTCCTACGAGCAGTACTTC.

This clonotype appeared a few times. V is TRBV4-1 and J is TRBJ2-7, with TRBD2 matching 8 bases. This CDR3 comprises 14 residues. V was clipped by 6 bases and J by 6 bases; unmatched bases: 10. The germline gives CDR1 MGHRA, CDR2 YSYEKL. CDR3 sequence (DNA): TGCGCCAGCAGTCCGGGGGTAGCGGGACCCGAGCAGTACTTC. Translating gives CASSPGVAGPEQYF.

The genes are TRBV29-1 and TRBJ2-1; TRBD2 aligns across 7 bases. The CDR3 consists of 16 residues. The germline V gene has CDR1 SQVTM and CDR2 ANQGSEA. V dropped 0 bases and J dropped 0; count of bases not matched to a gene: 5. The CDR3 bases are TGCAGCGTTGAAGAGCCTAGCGGTAGCTCCTACAATGAGCAGTTCTTC. Translated, it gives CSVEEPSGSSYNEQFF.

The gene calls are TRBV3-1 and TRBJ1-3; the D is unclear. Germline V gene sequence: CDR1 LGHDT, CDR2 YNNKEL (reference sequence). The CDR3 loop spans 12 amino acids. V was clipped by 4 bases and J by 4 bases, with 5 bases between them. The CDR3 bases are TGTGCCAGCAGCCCCGTAGGAAACACCATATATTTT. Translated, it gives CASSPVGNTIYF.

This chain joins TRBV29-1 and TRBJ2-7, with 8 bases aligning to TRBD1. The trim removed 7 bases at V and 1 base at J, leaving 12 bases unmatched. This CDR3 is built from 15 residues. Germline CDR1 is SQVTM and CDR2 is ANQGSEA. The CDR3 DNA is TGCAGCGCAATCAACGGACAGGGCAGGTCCTACGAGCAGTACTTC. This sequence encodes CSAINGQGRSYEQYF.

The chain carries TRBV15 and TRBJ2-5; D unresolved. The CDR3 consists of 12 residues. V was trimmed by 0 bases and J by 5 bases, leaving 4 bases between them. Germline V lookup: CDR1 LNHNV, CDR2 YYDKDF (reference sequence). The CDR3 here is CATSRDWETQYF. CDR3 coding DNA: TGTGCCACCAGCAGAGATTGGGAGACCCAGTACTTC.

This chain connects TRBV5-1 to TRBJ2-7, with TRBD1 matching over 7 bases. J was trimmed by 2 bases and V by 0 bases; bases with no gene match: 8. Germline V gene lookup returns CDR1 SGHRS and CDR2 YFSETQ. This CDR3 contains 16 residues. Here the CDR3 reads CASSLATDRSAYEQYF. The CDR3, as DNA: TGCGCCAGCAGCTTGGCCACGGACAGGTCAGCCTACGAGCAGTACTTC.

The CDR3 DNA follows: TGTGCCAGCAGCAATAGTGCATTCAATCAGCCCCAGCATTTT. This codes for CASSNSAFNQPQHF. The chain has TRBV6-2 or TRBV6-3 and TRBJ1-5; D remains ambiguous. CDR1 MNHEY and CDR2 SVGEGT come from the germline V gene. The V gene lost 6 bases and the J gene lost 3 bases, with 12 bases spanning the gap. This CDR3 region has 14 residues.

V and J are TRBV18 and TRBJ2-3; 8 bases map to TRBD2. The ends lost 2 bases at V and 4 bases at J; junction bases unmatched: 2. The CDR3 loop spans 14 amino acids. Germline assignment: CDR1 KGHSH and CDR2 LQKENI. CDR3 loop: CASSPTAGADTQYF. CDR3 DNA sequence: TGTGCCAGCTCACCAACAGCGGGAGCAGATACGCAGTATTTT.

This clonotype was seen a single time. The CDR3 DNA reads TGTGCCAGCAGCTTATGGGGGGGCGGTTACGAGCAGTACTTC. Translating gives CASSLWGGGYEQYF. This chain joins TRBV7-2 and TRBJ2-7, with a possible D match to TRBD2 (7 bases). Germline V gene data show CDR1 as SGHTA and CDR2 as FQGNSA. V lost 2 bases, J lost 4 bases, and 12 bases lay in between. There are 14 residues in the CDR3.

The CDR3, as DNA: TGCGCCAGCAGCAAGGATGGCGCCCTAGAGCAGTACTTC. It translates to CASSKDGALEQYF. V and J are TRBV5-1 and TRBJ2-7, with no clear D. V lost 4 bases, J lost 7 bases, and 15 bases lay in between. The CDR3 has 13 amino acids. Germline assignment: CDR1 SGHRS and CDR2 YFSETQ.

The chain employs TRBV4-1 and TRBJ1-5; no clear D. The CDR3 is made up of 13 amino acids. Per the germline V gene, CDR1 is MGHRA and CDR2 is YSYEKL. V lost 4 bases and J lost 9, with 13 bases in between. CDR3: CASSRRTSSPQHF. CDR3 nucleotide sequence: TGCGCCAGCAGCCGCCGGACCAGTTCGCCCCAGCATTTT.

The chain employs TRBV7-9 and TRBJ2-3, with D possibly being TRBD2 (5 bases). The V gene lost 5 bases and the J gene lost 3 bases, with 18 bases spanning the gap. The CDR3 consists of 16 residues. Germline CDR1 SEHNR, CDR2 FQNEAQ (reference sequence). The CDR3 region is CASSPRGGLYTDTQYF. The CDR3 DNA reads TGTGCCAGCAGCCCCCGCGGCGGGCTTTATACAGATACGCAGTATTTT.

V and J are TRBV12-3 or TRBV12-4 and TRBJ2-1; 11 positions match TRBD2. V trimming: 5 bases; J trimming: 6 bases; junction bases outside the gene matches: 18. This CDR3 is 19 amino acids long. The CDR3 reads CASSPLLAGGPAPGNEQFF. In DNA form, the CDR3 reads TGTGCCAGCAGTCCTCTCCTAGCGGGGGGCCCCGCACCGGGCAATGAGCAGTTCTTC.

The chain uses TRBV7-2 and TRBJ2-1, with a weak D call TRBD2 (5 bases). The CDR3 covers 15 residues. CDR1 is SGHTA, CDR2 FQGNSA, per germline. V lost 4 bases to trimming and J lost 1 base, with 11 bases between them. CDR3 sequence reads: CASSSAVPSYNEQFF. The CDR3 coding sequence is TGTGCCAGCAGCTCAGCGGTACCTTCCTACAATGAGCAGTTCTTC.

The J gene is TRBJ1-5, the V gene TRBV20-1; D is unresolved. The V end was cut by 3 bases, the J end by 1 base, with 13 bases between. Germline V lookup: CDR1 DFQATT, CDR2 SNEGSKA (reference sequence). The CDR3 is 15 residues long. This chain's CDR3 is CSASAREGSNQPQHF. CDR3 nucleotide sequence: TGCAGTGCTAGTGCCCGAGAGGGCAGCAATCAGCCCCAGCATTTT.

V and J are TRBV7-2 and TRBJ2-7; D might be TRBD1 (6 bases). The ends were cut back, 4 bases at V and 6 bases at J, with 13 bases in the middle. This CDR3 contains 13 residues. Germline V gene sequence: CDR1 SGHTA, CDR2 FQGNSA. This chain's CDR3 is CASSSDSPSEQYF. The CDR3, as DNA: TGTGCCAGCAGCTCGGACAGCCCCTCCGAGCAGTACTTC.

V is TRBV7-9 and J is TRBJ1-4, with D maybe TRBD1 (5 bases). Trimming took 0 bases from V and 8 from J, leaving 16 bases between them. The CDR3 has 16 amino acids. Germline V gene data show CDR1 as SEHNR and CDR2 as FQNEAQ (reference sequence). CDR3 sequence reads: CASSLASGGWTEKLFF. The CDR3 DNA is TGTGCCAGCAGCTTAGCGAGTGGGGGTTGGACCGAAAAACTGTTTTTT.

This chain connects TRBV3-1 to TRBJ2-5, with no clear D. CDR1 and CDR2 from the germline V gene are LGHDT and YNNKEL (reference sequence). The CDR3 runs to 15 residues. Trimming stripped 0 bases from V and 3 bases from J, with 11 bases between. The CDR3: CASSQDLSGKETQYF. CDR3 sequence (DNA): TGTGCCAGCAGCCAAGATCTTAGTGGAAAAGAGACCCAGTACTTC.

The V and J genes are TRBV20-1 and TRBJ1-5; 8 positions agree with TRBD1. This CDR3 is built from 15 residues. Unmatched junction bases numbered 8, after V lost 1 base and J lost 6 bases. Germline V lookup: CDR1 DFQATT, CDR2 SNEGSKA (reference sequence). This CDR3 reads CSARAQGAGSQPQHF. The CDR3 DNA sequence: TGCAGTGCTAGAGCCCAGGGGGCAGGTAGTCAGCCCCAGCATTTT.

The rearrangement links TRBV4-3 to TRBJ2-3; D uncertain. The CDR3 runs to 14 residues. V was clipped by 0 bases and J by 8 bases, with 12 bases between them. Germline CDR1 reads LGHNA; CDR2 reads YSLEER. As DNA, the CDR3 is TGCGCCAGCAGCCAAGATTTGATCCCTGGTACGCAGTATTTT. It encodes CASSQDLIPGTQYF.

V gene TRBV20-1 combines with J gene TRBJ1-5, with TRBD1 as a possible D gene (6 bases). The CDR3 totals 12 residues. Trimming shortened V by 6 bases and J by 7 bases, and 13 bases separated the two germline ends. Looked up from germline, CDR1 is DFQATT and CDR2 is SNEGSKA (reference sequence). CDR3 in amino acids: CSAQKGGQPQHF. In DNA form, the CDR3 reads TGCAGTGCACAAAAGGGGGGGCAGCCCCAGCATTTT.

The chain uses TRBV19 and TRBJ2-3; TRBD1 matches at 9 bases. The V gene's germline CDR1 is LNHDA and CDR2 SQIVND (reference sequence). The length of the CDR3 is 14 residues. V was clipped by 10 bases and J by 1 base; unmatched bases: 6. This chain's CDR3 is CATWDRAGTDTQYF. The DNA for the CDR3 is TGTGCCACGTGGGACAGGGCTGGCACAGATACGCAGTATTTT. Drawing the rest from reference TRBV19 and TRBJ2-3, the complete variable domain is DGGITQSPKYLFRKEGQNVTLSCEQNLNHDAMYWYRQDPGQGLRLIYYSQIVNDFQKGDIAEGYSVSREKKESFPLTVTSAQKNPTAFYLCATWDRAGTDTQYFGPGTRLTVL.

The J gene is TRBJ2-7, the V gene TRBV7-8, with TRBD2 identical over 8 bases. The V gene's germline CDR1 is SGHVS and CDR2 FQNEAQ. This CDR3 region has 15 residues. After removal of 5 bases from V and 0 bases from J, the junction contained 6 bases not matched to a gene. In nucleotides, the CDR3 is TGTGCCAGCAGCACCCGGGGGGGCCGCTCCTACGAGCAGTACTTC. Encoded protein: CASSTRGGRSYEQYF. Full variable domain (remainder filled in from reference TRBV7-8 and TRBJ2-7): GAGVSQSPRYKVAKRGQDVALRCDPISGHVSLFWYQQALGQGPEFLTYFQNEAQLDKSGLPSDRFFAERPEGSVSTLKIQRTQQEDSAVYLCASSTRGGRSYEQYFGPGTRLTVT.

J is TRBJ2-3 and V is TRBV27, with D possibly matching TRBD2 (6 bases). V was shortened by 6 bases and J by 0 bases, with 13 bases between the two germline ends. Germline values: CDR1 MNHEY, CDR2 SMNVEV (reference sequence). The CDR3 is made up of 15 amino acids. The CDR3 DNA follows: TGTGCCAGCAGCCTGAGCGGGCTAAGCACAGATACGCAGTATTTT. It is translated as CASSLSGLSTDTQYF.

The J gene is TRBJ1-5, the V gene TRBV29-1; possibly TRBD1 for D (6 bases). Trimming removed 7 bases at V and 7 bases at J, with 20 bases between. Germline values: CDR1 SQVTM, CDR2 ANQGSEA. The length of the CDR3 is 14 residues. This CDR3 reads CSASPDSRGQPQHF. The CDR3 bases are TGCAGCGCCTCACCGGACAGCCGGGGGCAGCCCCAGCATTTT.

This chain connects TRBV5-1 to TRBJ2-7, with 9 bases aligning to TRBD2. From germline, CDR1 is SGHRS and CDR2 YFSETQ. V lost 0 bases, J lost 3 bases, and 4 bases stayed unmatched. This CDR3 contains 15 residues. CDR3 DNA sequence: TGCGCCAGCAGCTTGGCCTATAGCGGGAGCTACGAGCAGTACTTC. Residues: CASSLAYSGSYEQYF.